The rows below give T cell receptor beta chains drawn from one sample of a study of cytomegalovirus exposure and HLA in healthy donors. TCRdb keeps only in-frame clones here, not all; method: immunoSEQ multiplex PCR. The sample includes tens of thousands of clones. The specimen sequenced was PBMCs. The receptors derive from a man aged 50 to 59 in good health and CMV-seropositive. The CDR3 runs from the conserved cysteine through the conserved F or W. D genes are given only for firm matches.

j_call cdr3_length v_call d_call cdr3_aa cdr3_nt
TRBJ2-5 16 TRBV6-4 - CASSRLGRGWQETQYF TGTGCCAGCAGTAGGCTTGGTCGGGGGTGGCAAGAGACCCAGTACTTC
TRBJ2-3 14 TRBV19 TRBD2 CASTRGRATDTQYF TGTGCCAGTACAAGAGGGAGGGCCACAGATACGCAGTATTTT
TRBJ2-2 17 TRBV9 TRBD2 CASSVGLAGVKTGELFF TGTGCCAGCAGCGTAGGGCTAGCGGGAGTAAAGACCGGGGAGCTGTTTTTT
TRBJ1-5 18 TRBV4-2 - CASSQATGLGYSNQPQHF TGTGCCAGCAGCCAAGCGACAGGACTCGGCTATAGCAATCAGCCCCAGCATTTT
TRBJ2-4 11 TRBV7-2 - CASSPSSIQYF TGTGCCAGCAGTCCTTCCAGCATTCAGTACTTC
TRBJ2-2 15 TRBV19 - CASSWQGGMVGELFF TGTGCCAGTAGTTGGCAAGGGGGAATGGTCGGGGAGCTGTTTTTT
TRBJ2-7 15 TRBV9 - CASSVGTGNSYEQYF TGTGCCAGCAGCGTAGGGACGGGAAACTCCTACGAGCAGTACTTC
TRBJ1-2 14 TRBV18 TRBD1 CASSPAGQAYGYTF TGTGCCAGCTCACCCGCGGGACAGGCCTATGGCTACACCTTC
TRBJ1-1 11 TRBV10-3 - CAIRGGREAFF TGTGCCATCCGGGGGGGCCGAGAAGCTTTCTTT
TRBJ2-1 15 TRBV4-3 TRBD2 CASSPGLAGWGEQFF TGCGCCAGCAGCCCCGGACTAGCGGGATGGGGTGAGCAGTTCTTC
TRBJ1-4 16 TRBV4-3 - CASSQDWRAGDEKLFF TGCGCCAGCAGCCAAGATTGGCGAGCAGGGGATGAAAAACTGTTTTTT
TRBJ2-7 14 TRBV21-1 - CASTSSKNSYEQYF TGTGCCAGCACCAGTTCCAAAAACTCCTACGAGCAGTACTTC